This TCR beta chain was identified during a study of CD8 T cells in ankylosing spondylitis. Study-wide results and limits: Disease-linked clones were reportedly significantly enriched in matched ankylosing spondylitis synovial fluid. CD8+ cells made up the disease-linked clones, which were relatively rare in peripheral blood. Typical of ankylosing spondylitis blood, it appeared, was a TCR beta motif of roughly eight highly homologous variants.

Scientists made TCR beta libraries using quantitative 5'-RACE with molecular barcodes. One entry per CDR3 protein, called by TCRdb with MiXCR from the 5' RACE reads. There are 150,000 to 200,000 distinct CDR3 sequences in the sample; 10% to 15% occur only once, and 11% lies in the top ten. This clonotype was recorded many times. What it binds is unknown. The receptor comes from a female donor with ankylosing spondylitis or in good health (not recorded which). The source material was blood, either unsorted or a sorted T cell fraction (not recorded which).

Here the CDR3 reads CASSQGVTGYNEQFF. The CDR3 nucleotides are TGCGCCAGCAGCCAAGGTGTGACAGGGTACAATGAGCAGTTCTTC. The rearrangement links TRBV4-3 to TRBJ2-1; 7 nucleotides match TRBD1. The V gene's germline CDR1 is LGHNA and CDR2 YSLEER. After removal of 1 base from V and 4 bases from J, the junction contained 4 bases not matched to a gene. The CDR3 is made up of 15 amino acids.